This is a list of T cell receptor beta chains from one sample in a study of radiotherapy plus CTLA-4 blockade in lung cancer. Measured with immunoSEQ multiplex PCR; TCRdb has only the in-frame clones, and not every one. The sample comprises 58,000 or so clones, over 75% of which are singletons, and 16% rests with the top ten. The source was peripheral blood, collected from a patient treated with radiotherapy plus ipilimumab. These receptors came from a human donor with non-small cell lung cancer who had a complete response to radiotherapy plus ipilimumab. CDR3s include the opening cysteine and the closing phenylalanine or tryptophan. Fields, in order: J gene, D gene, V gene, clone size, CDR3 protein, CDR3 DNA. The D gene is left open where the match is weak. Size is omitted from some rows. Given values are once, few, many or a class for expanded clones.

J: TRBJ2-5
D: -
V: TRBV5-1
size: -
CDR3: CATAGGPGETQYF
DNA: TGCGCCACCGCCGGCGGCCCCGGGGAGACCCAGTACTTC

J: TRBJ2-1
D: TRBD1
V: TRBV6-5
size: -
CDR3: CASTPDRGRSNEQFF
DNA: TGTGCCAGCACCCCGGACAGGGGGCGCAGCAATGAGCAGTTCTTC

J: TRBJ2-6
D: -
V: TRBV9
size: few
CDR3: CASSGRVRGSGANVLTF
DNA: TGTGCCAGCAGCGGCAGGGTCAGGGGCTCTGGGGCCAACGTCCTGACTTTC

J: TRBJ2-3
D: -
V: TRBV15
size: -
CDR3: CATSRRQAASTDTQYF
DNA: TGTGCCACCAGCAGACGACAAGCGGCTAGCACAGATACGCAGTATTTT

J: TRBJ1-1
D: -
V: TRBV15
size: -
CDR3: CATSRGDMNTEAFF
DNA: TGTGCCACCAGTCGGGGGGACATGAACACTGAAGCTTTCTTT

J: TRBJ1-3
D: TRBD1
V: TRBV6-5
size: few
CDR3: CASRGTGVGTIYF
DNA: TGTGCCAGCAGAGGGACAGGGGTTGGCACCATATATTTT

J: TRBJ2-7
D: TRBD1
V: TRBV7-9
size: -
CDR3: CASSDRDRAYEQYF
DNA: TGTGCCAGCAGCGACCGGGACAGGGCCTACGAGCAGTACTTC

J: TRBJ1-1
D: -
V: TRBV2
size: -
CDR3: CASSRPGAAMNTEAFF
DNA: TGTGCCAGCAGTCGTCCAGGGGCGGCCATGAACACTGAAGCTTTCTTT

J: TRBJ1-5
D: -
V: TRBV18
size: -
CDR3: CASSEGIGKNQPQHF
DNA: TGTGCCAGCTCGGAGGGAATCGGTAAGAATCAGCCCCAGCATTTT

J: TRBJ1-1
D: TRBD1
V: TRBV7-6
size: -
CDR3: CASRSGQGGTEAFF
DNA: TGTGCCAGCAGGTCTGGACAGGGAGGCACTGAAGCTTTCTTT

J: TRBJ2-1
D: TRBD1
V: TRBV27
size: -
CDR3: CASRPGQGRYNEQFF
DNA: TGTGCCAGCAGGCCCGGACAGGGGAGGTACAATGAGCAGTTCTTC

J: TRBJ1-2
D: TRBD1
V: TRBV30
size: -
CDR3: CAWSRGDRGDYGYTF
DNA: TGTGCCTGGAGCAGGGGGGACAGGGGGGACTATGGCTACACCTTC

J: TRBJ2-5
D: TRBD2
V: TRBV7-9
size: -
CDR3: CAGSPAGLAGASYF
DNA: TGTGCCGGCAGCCCGGCGGGACTAGCGGGAGCGTCGTACTTC

J: TRBJ2-5
D: -
V: TRBV9
size: few
CDR3: CASSPLTRGGEQYF
DNA: TGTGCCAGCAGCCCCTTGACCCGAGGCGGGGAGCAGTACTTC

J: TRBJ1-5
D: -
V: TRBV6-6
size: few
CDR3: CASSYRENSNQPQHF
DNA: TGTGCCAGCAGTTACAGGGAGAATAGCAATCAGCCCCAGCATTTT

J: TRBJ1-2
D: -
V: TRBV11-2
size: -
CDR3: CASSLERGRGGYTF
DNA: TGTGCCAGCAGCTTAGAAAGGGGTCGCGGTGGCTACACCTTC

J: TRBJ1-5
D: TRBD1
V: TRBV9
size: -
CDR3: CASSAGTGTSQPQHF
DNA: TGTGCCAGCAGCGCCGGGACAGGGACCAGCCAGCCCCAGCATTTT

J: TRBJ1-5
D: -
V: TRBV30
size: -
CDR3: CAWSVKEDRVAHF
DNA: TGTGCCTGGAGTGTAAAGGAAGACAGAGTGGCGCATTTT

J: TRBJ2-7
D: -
V: TRBV18
size: -
CDR3: CASSLGGGRSYEQYF
DNA: TGTGCCAGCTCACTAGGAGGGGGCCGCTCCTACGAGCAGTACTTC

J: TRBJ1-5
D: TRBD1
V: TRBV9
size: -
CDR3: CASSEGGDRRDQPQHF
DNA: TGTGCCAGCAGCGAGGGGGGGGACAGGAGGGATCAGCCCCAGCATTTT

J: TRBJ1-6
D: -
V: TRBV7-9
size: -
CDR3: CASSPFSGNSPLHF
DNA: TGTGCCAGCAGCCCCTTCTCCGGGAATTCACCCCTCCACTTT

J: TRBJ1-2
D: -
V: TRBV7-2
size: once
CDR3: CASREGGARNAYGYTF
DNA: TGTGCCAGCCGAGAAGGAGGGGCCCGAAATGCCTATGGCTACACCTTC

J: TRBJ2-5
D: -
V: TRBV7-2
size: -
CDR3: CASSSSETQYF
DNA: TGTGCCAGCAGCTCATCAGAGACCCAGTACTTC

J: TRBJ2-7
D: TRBD1
V: TRBV5-1
size: few
CDR3: CASSRGQGGEQYF
DNA: TGCGCCAGCAGCCGAGGACAGGGCGGCGAGCAGTACTTC

J: TRBJ1-4
D: -
V: TRBV9
size: -
CDR3: CASSVAGGPGGEKLFF
DNA: TGTGCCAGCAGCGTAGCGGGAGGACCAGGAGGCGAAAAACTGTTTTTT

J: TRBJ2-2
D: TRBD1
V: TRBV11-2
size: -
CDR3: CASSSGQGAAGELFF
DNA: TGTGCCAGCAGCTCCGGACAGGGGGCGGCCGGGGAGCTGTTTTTT

J: TRBJ2-1
D: TRBD2
V: TRBV7-2
size: few
CDR3: CASSPRAGGTQSSYNEQFF
DNA: TGTGCCAGCAGCCCACGTGCGGGAGGAACTCAGAGCTCCTACAATGAGCAGTTCTTC

J: TRBJ2-1
D: -
V: TRBV6-5
size: -
CDR3: CASSLGELNEQFF
DNA: TGTGCCAGCAGTCTAGGAGAGCTCAATGAGCAGTTCTTC